These 27 T cell receptor beta chains came from one sample sequenced in a study of cytomegalovirus exposure and HLA in healthy donors (dated by TCRdb to the late 2010s). The library came from the immunoSEQ multiplex PCR assay. The multiplex PCR relied on a mix of 60 forward primers for TCR Vbeta segments and 13 reverse primers for TCR Jbeta segments. The table comes from immuneACCESS by way of TCRdb, which keeps in-frame sequences with V and J called. Part of the clones is missing from these tables; in studies checked, under half for an unresolved V gene and the rest for unknown reasons. The sample data list about 30,000 clones, and about 86% of these were observed just once. The ten largest make up 2.7% of the sample. Sequenced: PBMCs. The receptors were sampled from a boy aged 5 to 17 in good health and CMV-seronegative.

The chain employs TRBV27 and TRBJ2-7, with D perhaps TRBD2 (6 bases). Between the trimmed V and J ends, which lost 8 bases and 0 bases, there was a span of 14 bases. The CDR3 is 14 residues long. Germline V gene lookup returns CDR1 MNHEY and CDR2 SMNVEV (reference sequence). The CDR3 is CASALGGSSYEQYF. The CDR3 DNA reads TGTGCCAGCGCCCTGGGGGGAAGCTCCTACGAGCAGTACTTC.

V gene TRBV2 combines with J gene TRBJ2-7, with D hard to call. V shed 5 bases and J shed 0 bases, with 14 bases lying between them. CDR1 and CDR2 from the germline V gene are SNHLY and FYNNEI. CDR3 length equals 15 residues. CDR3 sequence (DNA): TGTGCCAGCAGTAAAGGGCCATCTTTCTCCTACGAGCAGTACTTC. Its protein product is CASSKGPSFSYEQYF.

V gene TRBV2 combines with J gene TRBJ2-1, with 9 bases fitting TRBD2. Germline CDR1 SNHLY, CDR2 FYNNEI. The CDR3 is 19 amino acids. V trimming: 2 bases; J trimming: 12 bases; junction bases outside the gene matches: 23. This CDR3 is CASSELGGFAGGAVYGQFF. The DNA for the CDR3 is TGTGCCAGCAGTGAATTGGGTGGCTTTGCGGGGGGGGCAGTATATGGGCAGTTCTTC.

CDR3 bases: TGTGCCAGCAGTGAAAAGGGGAATCTCCTCACAGATACGCAGTATTTT. It is translated as CASSEKGNLLTDTQYF. The chain recombines TRBV2 with TRBJ2-3; possibly TRBD1 for D (5 bases). The CDR3 consists of 16 residues. V gave up 2 bases and J gave up 2 bases, with 14 bases separating them. Germline V gene sequence: CDR1 SNHLY, CDR2 FYNNEI.

The chain links TRBV7-9 to TRBJ2-2; D uncertain. Germline values: CDR1 SEHNR, CDR2 FQNEAQ (reference sequence). Trimming left V 5 bases short and J 6 bases short, with 10 bases between. This CDR3 spans 13 amino acids. The CDR3 spells CASSPPRAGELFF. DNA of the CDR3: TGTGCCAGCAGCCCCCCCCGCGCCGGGGAGCTGTTTTTT.

The chain is built from TRBV19 and TRBJ1-1; tentatively, D is TRBD1 (5 bases). The ends were cut back, 7 bases at V and 3 bases at J, with 12 bases in the middle. The CDR3 loop spans 13 amino acids. CDR1 and CDR2 from the germline V gene are LNHDA and SQIVND (reference sequence). The DNA of the CDR3 is TGTGCCAGTAATTTGGCGGGACACACTGAAGCTTTCTTT. Translation: CASNLAGHTEAFF.

The chain is built from TRBV2 and TRBJ2-5; 9 positions agree with TRBD2. V gave up 3 bases and J gave up 3 bases; unmatched junction bases: 2. Germline CDR1 SNHLY, CDR2 FYNNEI. CDR3 length: 14 residues. The DNA for the CDR3 is TGTGCCAGCAGTGAGACTAGCGGAAAAGAGACCCAGTACTTC. It yields the protein CASSETSGKETQYF.

This sequence joins TRBV6-8 and TRBJ2-7, with 11 bases that match TRBD2. V gave up 8 bases and J gave up 4 bases; unmatched junction bases: 13. The length of the CDR3 is 16 residues. Germline V gene data show CDR1 as MNHGY and CDR2 as SAAAGT. CDR3 protein: CASDWTSGWVLYEQYF. The CDR3 DNA follows: TGTGCCAGCGACTGGACTAGCGGGTGGGTCTTGTACGAGCAGTACTTC.

J is TRBJ2-7 and V is TRBV29-1; tentatively, D is TRBD1 (6 bases). The CDR3 totals 14 residues. Germline loops: CDR1 SQVTM, CDR2 ANQGSEA. Trimming left V 4 bases short and J 3 bases short, with 16 bases between. The CDR3: CSVVVTGLLYEQYF. CDR3 sequence (DNA): TGCAGCGTTGTAGTGACAGGCCTCCTCTACGAGCAGTACTTC.

V gene TRBV7-2 combines with J gene TRBJ1-1; D is perhaps TRBD1 (5 bases). CDR3 length equals 12 residues. V was cut by 4 bases and J by 7 bases, with 10 bases left in between. Germline V gene sequence: CDR1 SGHTA, CDR2 FQGNSA. CDR3 sequence (DNA): TGTGCCAGCAGCTCGCAGGGCCGTGAAGCTTTCTTT. The encoded protein is CASSSQGREAFF.

The V call is TRBV25-1, the J call TRBJ2-1; TRBD2 matches 7 bases. The CDR3 loop spans 16 amino acids. Losses at the gene ends were 4 bases for V and 0 bases for J; bases not matched to a gene: 6. Looked up from germline, CDR1 is MGHDK and CDR2 is SYGVNS. Here the CDR3 DNA reads TGTGCCAGCAGTGGGGGAGCGGGGAGCTCCTACAATGAGCAGTTCTTC. Translation gives CASSGGAGSSYNEQFF. Using reference TRBV25-1 and TRBJ2-1 for the parts outside the CDR3, the full variable domain is EADIYQTPRYLVIGTGKKITLECSQTMGHDKMYWYQQDPGMELHLIHYSYGVNSTEKGDLSSESTVSRIRTEHFPLTLESARPSHTSQYLCASSGGAGSSYNEQFFGPGTRLTVL.

The CDR3 DNA is TGTGCCAGCAGCGAGGGTCCGGGACAGGGGAGCGATGGCTACACCTTC. The encoded protein is CASSEGPGQGSDGYTF. V is TRBV11-2 and J is TRBJ1-2, with 10 bases aligning to TRBD1. The V segment lost 5 bases and the J segment 6 bases; nucleotides outside the gene matches: 12. From germline, CDR1 is SGHAT and CDR2 FQNNGV. This CDR3 has 16 amino acids.

V and J are TRBV5-1 and TRBJ2-5, with a tentative D call TRBD1 (5 bases). The ends were cut back, 5 bases at V and 1 base at J, with 15 bases in the middle. Germline CDR1 and CDR2: SGHRS and YFSETQ. This CDR3 contains 15 residues. Here the CDR3 reads CASRYGALSQETQYF. For the CDR3, the DNA is TGCGCCAGCAGATATGGGGCCCTATCCCAAGAGACCCAGTACTTC. Combining the CDR3 with reference TRBV5-1 and TRBJ2-5 gives the whole variable domain KAGVTQTPRYLIKTRGQQVTLSCSPISGHRSVSWYQQTPGQGLQFLFEYFSETQRNKGNFPGRFSGRQFSNSRSEMNVSTLELGDSALYLCASRYGALSQETQYFGPGTRLLVL.

This sequence joins TRBV4-1 and TRBJ2-5, with 10 nucleotides matching TRBD2. Germline loops: CDR1 MGHRA, CDR2 YSYEKL. The V segment lost 4 bases and the J segment 1 base; nucleotides outside the gene matches: 3. This CDR3 has 15 residues. The CDR3 region is CASSRGTSAQETQYF. The CDR3 DNA reads as TGCGCCAGCAGCCGCGGGACTAGCGCCCAAGAGACCCAGTACTTC.

The chain links TRBV2 to TRBJ1-2; D is unresolved. Trimming took off 11 bases at V and 0 bases at J, with 10 bases between the two ends. This CDR3 is 12 amino acids long. Germline CDR1 reads SNHLY; CDR2 reads FYNNEI. CDR3 region: CAASMANYGYTF. DNA of the CDR3: TGTGCCGCGTCGATGGCTAACTATGGCTACACCTTC.

The V gene is TRBV7-8, the J gene TRBJ1-3, with no clear D. The length of the CDR3 is 17 residues. Trimming removed 1 base from V and 2 bases from J, with 15 bases in between. Germline assignment: CDR1 SGHVS and CDR2 FQNEAQ. The CDR3 DNA reads TGTGCCAGCAGCTTAGTGCTTGATCGCTCGGCTGGAAACACCATATATTTT. Protein product: CASSLVLDRSAGNTIYF.

The gene calls are TRBV29-1 and TRBJ1-1; tentative D call: TRBD1 (6 bases). V lost 4 bases and J 3 bases, leaving 15 bases between the germline ends. The CDR3 is 14 residues long. Germline V gives CDR1 SQVTM, CDR2 ANQGSEA. CDR3 in DNA: TGCAGCGTTGTTAGGGGGGGAATGGACACTGAAGCTTTCTTT. Protein sequence: CSVVRGGMDTEAFF. Drawing the rest from reference TRBV29-1 and TRBJ1-1, the complete variable domain is SAVISQKPSRDICQRGTSLTIQCQVDSQVTMMFWYRQQPGQSLTLIATANQGSEATYESGFVIDKFPISRPNLTFSTLTVSNMSPEDSSIYLCSVVRGGMDTEAFFGQGTRLTVV.

The chain employs TRBV4-3 and TRBJ2-3; TRBD2 matches at 8 bases. Trimming at V came to 6 bases and at J to 3 bases, leaving 5 bases not matched to a gene. The CDR3 consists of 14 residues. Per germline, CDR1 LGHNA and CDR2 YSLEER. The CDR3 DNA reads as TGCGCCAGCAGTTCCGCGGGGGGTACAGATACGCAGTATTTT. Amino acids: CASSSAGGTDTQYF.

The chain combines TRBV18 with TRBJ2-7, with 7 bases aligning to TRBD1. V shed 3 bases and J 1 base; nucleotides not matched to a gene: 6. The CDR3 has 15 residues. Germline CDR1 reads KGHSH; CDR2 reads LQKENI. CDR3 sequence reads: CASSPLNRGSYEQYF. As DNA, the CDR3 is TGTGCCAGCTCACCGCTCAACAGGGGATCCTACGAGCAGTACTTC.

CDR3 protein: CASSPLRNEQYF. The DNA for the CDR3 is TGTGCCAGCAGCCCGCTCAGGAACGAGCAGTACTTC. This chain uses TRBV7-6 with TRBJ2-7; D unresolved. The germline V and J ends were trimmed by 5 bases and 5 bases, with 10 bases remaining between them. The length of the CDR3 is 12 residues. Germline CDR1 SGHVS, CDR2 FNYEAQ.

This chain connects TRBV6-4 to TRBJ2-2; the D is unclear. Looked up from germline, CDR1 is MRHNA and CDR2 is SNTAGT. This CDR3 contains 15 residues. Trimming took 2 bases from V and 3 from J, leaving 10 bases between them. The CDR3 DNA sequence: TGTGCCAGCAGTGACGGGCAGACCGACACCGGGGAGCTGTTTTTT. Translation gives CASSDGQTDTGELFF.

The chain links TRBV5-5 to TRBJ1-2; D is ambiguous. The ends were cut back, 1 base at V and 2 bases at J, with 9 bases in the middle. Germline CDR1 SGHKS, CDR2 YYEKEE (reference sequence). There are 14 residues in the CDR3. CDR3 sequence: CASSLSSGNYGYTF. Written as DNA, the CDR3 is TGTGCCAGCAGCTTGAGTTCAGGAAACTATGGCTACACCTTC.

The gene calls are TRBV2 and TRBJ1-5; TRBD1 matches 7 bases. The CDR3 consists of 15 residues. J lost 1 base, V lost 7 bases, and 7 bases had no gene match. Germline V gene sequence: CDR1 SNHLY, CDR2 FYNNEI. The CDR3 coding sequence is TGTGCCAGCAAAGGCCAACAGGGGAGCAATCAGCCCCAGCATTTT. Translating it yields CASKGQQGSNQPQHF.

This clone was detected a few times. The genes are TRBV11-2 and TRBJ1-2; D may be TRBD1 (6 bases). V lost 1 base, J lost 4 bases, and 10 bases lay in between. The germline gives CDR1 SGHAT, CDR2 FQNNGV. There are 14 residues in the CDR3. CDR3 region: CASSLVAGAYGYTF. The CDR3 DNA reads TGTGCCAGCAGCTTAGTTGCAGGGGCCTATGGCTACACCTTC.

J is TRBJ2-7 and V is TRBV27; 7 positions agree with TRBD1. The V gene end was trimmed by 5 bases and the J gene end by 0 bases; junction bases not matched to a gene: 7. The CDR3 length is 15 residues. Germline V lookup: CDR1 MNHEY, CDR2 SMNVEV (reference sequence). CDR3 nucleotide sequence: TGTGCCAGCAGTCCCCGGACAGGAATCTCCTACGAGCAGTACTTC. Translation gives CASSPRTGISYEQYF.

V is TRBV28 and J is TRBJ2-1; TRBD2 matches 8 bases. V dropped 5 bases and J dropped 8; count of bases not matched to a gene: 8. The germline gives CDR1 MDHEN, CDR2 SYDVKM. The CDR3 sequence is 14 residues long. The CDR3 loop is CASSRGGSWDEQFF. Written as DNA, the CDR3 is TGTGCCAGCAGTCGCGGGGGGAGTTGGGATGAGCAGTTCTTC.

This chain links TRBV5-8 with TRBJ2-7; D remains ambiguous. This CDR3 contains 11 residues. Trimming stripped 4 bases from V and 3 bases from J, with 5 bases between. Per the germline V gene, CDR1 is SGHTS and CDR2 is YDEGEE. The CDR3 region is CASSRYYEQYF. In nucleotides, the CDR3 is TGTGCCAGCAGCCGTTACTACGAGCAGTACTTC.